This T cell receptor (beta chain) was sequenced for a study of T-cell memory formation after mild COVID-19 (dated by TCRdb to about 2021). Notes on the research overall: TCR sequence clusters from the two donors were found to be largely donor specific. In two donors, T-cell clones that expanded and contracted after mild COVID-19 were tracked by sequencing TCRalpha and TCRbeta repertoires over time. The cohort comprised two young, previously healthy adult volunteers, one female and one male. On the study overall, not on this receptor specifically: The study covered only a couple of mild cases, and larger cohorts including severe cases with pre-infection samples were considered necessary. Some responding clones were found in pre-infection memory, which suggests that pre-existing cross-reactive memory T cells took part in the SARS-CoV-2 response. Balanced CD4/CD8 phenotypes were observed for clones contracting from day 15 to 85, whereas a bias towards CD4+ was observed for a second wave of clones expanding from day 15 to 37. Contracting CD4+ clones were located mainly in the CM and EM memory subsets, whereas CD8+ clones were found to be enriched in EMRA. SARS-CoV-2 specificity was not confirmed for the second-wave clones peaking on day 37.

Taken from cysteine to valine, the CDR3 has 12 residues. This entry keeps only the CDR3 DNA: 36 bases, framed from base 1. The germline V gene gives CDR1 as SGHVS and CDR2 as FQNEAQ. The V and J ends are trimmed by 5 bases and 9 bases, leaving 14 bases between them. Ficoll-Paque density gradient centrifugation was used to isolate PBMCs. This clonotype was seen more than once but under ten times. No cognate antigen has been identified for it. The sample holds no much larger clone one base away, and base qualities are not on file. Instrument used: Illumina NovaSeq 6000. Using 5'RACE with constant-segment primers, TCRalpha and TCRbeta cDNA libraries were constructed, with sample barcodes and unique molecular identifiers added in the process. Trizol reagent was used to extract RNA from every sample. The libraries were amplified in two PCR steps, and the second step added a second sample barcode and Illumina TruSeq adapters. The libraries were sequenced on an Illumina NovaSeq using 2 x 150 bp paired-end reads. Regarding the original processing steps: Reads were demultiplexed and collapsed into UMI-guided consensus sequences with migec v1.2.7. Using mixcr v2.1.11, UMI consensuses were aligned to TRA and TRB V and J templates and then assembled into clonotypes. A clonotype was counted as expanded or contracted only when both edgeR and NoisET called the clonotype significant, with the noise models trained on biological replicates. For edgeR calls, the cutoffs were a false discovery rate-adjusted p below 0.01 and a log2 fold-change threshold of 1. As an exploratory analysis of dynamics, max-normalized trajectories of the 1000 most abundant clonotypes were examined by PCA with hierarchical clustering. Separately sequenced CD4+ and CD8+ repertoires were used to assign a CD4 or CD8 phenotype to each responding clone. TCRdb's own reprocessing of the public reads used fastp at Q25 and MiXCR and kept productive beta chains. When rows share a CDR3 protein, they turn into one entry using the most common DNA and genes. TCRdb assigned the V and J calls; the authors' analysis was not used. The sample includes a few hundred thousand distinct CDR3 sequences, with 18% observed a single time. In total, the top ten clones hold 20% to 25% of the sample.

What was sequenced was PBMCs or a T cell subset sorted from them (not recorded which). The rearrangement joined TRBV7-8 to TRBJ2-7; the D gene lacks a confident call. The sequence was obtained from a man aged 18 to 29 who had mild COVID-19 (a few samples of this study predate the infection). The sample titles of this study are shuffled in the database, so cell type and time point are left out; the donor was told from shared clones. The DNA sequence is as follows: TGTGCCAGCAGCGTAGGGTGGAGTGGGCAGTACGTC. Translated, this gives CASSVGWSGQYV.